This T cell receptor (beta chain) was profiled in a study of T cell changes during pregnancy in multiple sclerosis. Trimming left V 1 base short and J 2 bases short, with 12 bases between. This CDR3 region has 15 residues. Germline-derived CDR1 and CDR2 are SGHRS and YFSETQ. TCRdb's table, derived via immunoSEQ multiplex PCR, lists solely in-frame clones and lacks some. The profile covers tens of thousands of clones, with roughly 93% appearing a single time and about 1.7% taken by the ten largest. The V and J genes are TRBV5-1 and TRBJ1-1; no reliable D call. The specimen comprised peripheral blood, sampled after pregnancy. The source is a female donor with multiple sclerosis, enrolled in a pregnancy study. For the CDR3, the DNA is TGCGCCAGCAGCTTGATGGCAGGCCTTAACACTGAAGCTTTCTTT. Its translation is CASSLMAGLNTEAFF.